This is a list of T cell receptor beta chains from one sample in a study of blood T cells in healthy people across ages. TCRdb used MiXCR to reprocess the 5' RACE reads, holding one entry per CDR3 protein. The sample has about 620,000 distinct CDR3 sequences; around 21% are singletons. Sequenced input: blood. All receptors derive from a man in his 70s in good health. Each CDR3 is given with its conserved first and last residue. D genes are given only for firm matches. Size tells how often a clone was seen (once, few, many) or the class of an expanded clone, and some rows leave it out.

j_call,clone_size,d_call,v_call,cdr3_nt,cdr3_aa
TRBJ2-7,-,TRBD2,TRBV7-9,TGTGCCAGCAGCCGAGCGGGAGATCAATTTGCCTACGAGCAGTACTTC,CASSRAGDQFAYEQYF
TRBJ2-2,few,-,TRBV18,TGTGCCAGCTCACCAGGTCAGACCACCGGGGAGCTGTTTTTT,CASSPGQTTGELFF
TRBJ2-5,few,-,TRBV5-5,TGTGCCAGCAGCTTGCAGGTGGTGATGGAGACCCAGTACTTC,CASSLQVVMETQYF
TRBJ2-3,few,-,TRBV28,TGTGCCAGCAGTGAGGGACAACTCCTCACAGATACGCAGTATTTT,CASSEGQLLTDTQYF
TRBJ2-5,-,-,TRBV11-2,TGTGCCAGCAGCTTGTGGCCGGACAAGATGGAGACCCAGTACTTC,CASSLWPDKMETQYF
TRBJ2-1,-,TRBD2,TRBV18,TGTGCCAGCTCACCACCGGGACTAGCGGGAGTTCATCTCTTC,CASSPPGLAGVHLF
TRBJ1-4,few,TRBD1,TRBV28,TGTGCCAGCAGTCCCCAGGGGGGGTTTAATGAAAAACTGTTTTTT,CASSPQGGFNEKLFF
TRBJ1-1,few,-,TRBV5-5,TGTGCCAGCAGCCACCGGGACACCATTACTGAAGCTTTCTTT,CASSHRDTITEAFF
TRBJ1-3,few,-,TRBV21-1,TGTGCCAGCAGCAAATGTTGGCAGAAGACGGATTCCTCTGGAAACACCATATATTTT,CASSKCWQKTDSSGNTIYF
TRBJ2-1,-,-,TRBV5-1,TGCGCCAGCGTCAAGGACCCTAGCTCCTACAATGAGCAGTTCTTC,CASVKDPSSYNEQFF
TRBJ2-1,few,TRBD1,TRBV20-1,TGCAGTCAACCGGGACAGGGGGACAATGAGCAGTTCTTC,CSQPGQGDNEQFF
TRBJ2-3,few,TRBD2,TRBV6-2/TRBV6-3,TGTGCCAGCAGTTACGCGGGAGGGCCAACAGATACGCAGTATTTT,CASSYAGGPTDTQYF
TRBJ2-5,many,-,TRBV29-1,TGCAGCGTTGTGGGCAGGGAGAAGACCCAGTACTTC,CSVVGREKTQYF
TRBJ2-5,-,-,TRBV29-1,TGCAGCGTTGAAGGAGCAGGGACCCAGTACTTC,CSVEGAGTQYF
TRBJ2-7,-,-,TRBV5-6,TGTGCCAGCAGAACTATTGAGTCTCCCTACGAGCAGTACTTC,CASRTIESPYEQYF
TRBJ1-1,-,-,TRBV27,TGTGCCAGCAGTTTATCCCAGGGTATGAACACTGAAGCTTTCTTT,CASSLSQGMNTEAFF
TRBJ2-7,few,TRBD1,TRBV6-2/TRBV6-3,TGTGCCAGCAGTTACAAGGGACAGGGTGGTTACGAGCAGTACTTC,CASSYKGQGGYEQYF
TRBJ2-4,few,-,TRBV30,TGTGCCTGGAGTGTAAGGGGTACCAAAAACATTCAGTACTTC,CAWSVRGTKNIQYF
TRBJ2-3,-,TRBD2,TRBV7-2,TGTGCCAGCAGCTCGCCACCCGGGAGGCACGCAGATACGCAGTATTTT,CASSSPPGRHADTQYF
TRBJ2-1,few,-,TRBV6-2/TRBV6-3,TGTGCCAGCAGGCGGAATTCCTACAATGAGCAGTTCTTC,CASRRNSYNEQFF
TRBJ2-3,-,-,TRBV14,TGTGCCAGCAGCCAAGATGGGCACAGACTCACAGATACGCAGTATTTT,CASSQDGHRLTDTQYF
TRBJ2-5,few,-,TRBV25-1,TGTGCCAGCAGTGAAACCCAGATACAAGAGACCCAGTACTTC,CASSETQIQETQYF
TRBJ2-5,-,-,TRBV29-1,TGCAGCGTTGAAGGGGGATACCAAGAGACCCAGTACTTC,CSVEGGYQETQYF
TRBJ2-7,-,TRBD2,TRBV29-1,TGCAGCGTTGAAGCCCCGGGACTAGCGGGAGACTACGAGCAGTACTTC,CSVEAPGLAGDYEQYF
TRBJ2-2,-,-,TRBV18,TGTGCCAGCTGGGACTTTTCGAACACCGGGGAGCTGTTTTTT,CASWDFSNTGELFF
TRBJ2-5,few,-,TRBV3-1,TGTGCCAGCAGCCAGAGTTCAGGACAGCCGGGAGAGACCCAGTACTTC,CASSQSSGQPGETQYF
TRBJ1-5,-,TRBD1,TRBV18,TGTGCCAGCTCACCGCGGCAGGACAGGGGAAACCAGCCCCAGCATTTT,CASSPRQDRGNQPQHF
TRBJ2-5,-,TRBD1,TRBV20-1,TGCAGTGCTAGAGCGACAGGGCCCGAGCGGTACTTC,CSARATGPERYF
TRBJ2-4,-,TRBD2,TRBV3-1,TGTGCCAGCAGCCAAGGCGTGGGACTAGCGGGAGTCGGTCAGTACTTC,CASSQGVGLAGVGQYF
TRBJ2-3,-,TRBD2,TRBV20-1,TGCAGTGCTAGTTCATGGACTAGCGGCGATACGCAGTATTTT,CSASSWTSGDTQYF
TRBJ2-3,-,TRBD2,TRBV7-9,TGTGCCAGCAGCTTATTCGCCGGGCGGGAGGGCACAGATACGCAGTATTTT,CASSLFAGREGTDTQYF
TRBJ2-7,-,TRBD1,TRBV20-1,TGCAGTGCTAAAGACAGGGGGAGATACGAGCAGTACTTC,CSAKDRGRYEQYF
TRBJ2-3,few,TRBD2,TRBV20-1,TGCAGTGCACCAACTAGCGGGAGGGCCGTAGATACGCAGTATTTT,CSAPTSGRAVDTQYF
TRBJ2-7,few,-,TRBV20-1,TGCAGTGCTAGTGCCTCTGGTAGGGTCGAGCAGTACTTC,CSASASGRVEQYF
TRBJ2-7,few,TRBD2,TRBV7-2,TGTGCCAGCAGCTTAGAGGGACTAGTAACCTACGAGCAGTACTTC,CASSLEGLVTYEQYF
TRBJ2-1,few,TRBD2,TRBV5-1,TGCGCCAGCAGCGTAACCGGGACTAGCGGACTTTACAATGAGCAGTTCTTC,CASSVTGTSGLYNEQFF
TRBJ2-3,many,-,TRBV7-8,TGTGCCAGCAGCTGGTTTACAGACACAGATACGCAGTATTTT,CASSWFTDTDTQYF
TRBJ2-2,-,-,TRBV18,TGTGCCAGCTCACCCGCGCCCCGTGTTCAGGACACCGGGGAGCTGTTTTTT,CASSPAPRVQDTGELFF
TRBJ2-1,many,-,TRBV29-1,TGCAGCGTCTATAACCGGGACTCCGGATTCGATGAGCAGTTCTTC,CSVYNRDSGFDEQFF
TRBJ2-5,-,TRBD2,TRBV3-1,TGTGCCAGCAGCCAAGACAGCGGGGGTAGGAAGACCCAGTACTTC,CASSQDSGGRKTQYF
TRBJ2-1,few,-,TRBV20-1,TGCAGTGCTAGAGATCTTGGGGTGGACAATGAGCAGTTCTTC,CSARDLGVDNEQFF
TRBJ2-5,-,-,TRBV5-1,TGCGCCAGCAGCCTCTGGACCGGAGAGACCCAGTACTTC,CASSLWTGETQYF
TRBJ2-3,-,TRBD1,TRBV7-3,TGTGCCGGGTCGGGACGGGGGACAGGCATAGATACGCAGTATTTT,CAGSGRGTGIDTQYF
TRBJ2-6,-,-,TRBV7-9,TGTGCCAGCAGCTTTCAGGGCATCTCATCTGGGGCCAACGTCCTGACTTTC,CASSFQGISSGANVLTF
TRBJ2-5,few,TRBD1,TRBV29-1,TGCAGCGTTGATACAGGGGAGGAGACCCAGTACTTC,CSVDTGEETQYF
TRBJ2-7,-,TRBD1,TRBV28,TGTGCCAGCACGATCTCCGGGACAGGGTCCTACGAGCAGTACTTC,CASTISGTGSYEQYF
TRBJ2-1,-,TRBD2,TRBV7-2,TGTGCCAGCAGCTTAATAGCGGGAGGGAGGGAGCAGTTCTTC,CASSLIAGGREQFF
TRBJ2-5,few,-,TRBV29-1,TGCAGCGTAGAATCAGGGGTTCACGAGACCCAGTACTTC,CSVESGVHETQYF
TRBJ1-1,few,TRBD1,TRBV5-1,TGCGCCAGCAGCGAAGGGACAGGGGGCGGCACTGAAGCTTTCTTT,CASSEGTGGGTEAFF
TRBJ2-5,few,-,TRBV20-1,TGCAGTGCCCCGGGCACGAACCAAGAGACCCAGTACTTC,CSAPGTNQETQYF
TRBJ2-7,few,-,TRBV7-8,TGTGCCAGCAGCCCACAGGGTTTGGGAGAGCAGTACTTC,CASSPQGLGEQYF
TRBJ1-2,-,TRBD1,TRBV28,TGTGCCAGCAGTTTAAAAGGGGGCCTGGGGGGCTACACCTTC,CASSLKGGLGGYTF